This T cell receptor (beta chain) was obtained from a study of CD8 T cells in ankylosing spondylitis (dated by TCRdb to the late 2010s). About the study as a whole: T cell receptor beta repertoires were profiled in healthy donors and ankylosing spondylitis patients so that disease-linked TCR variants could be found. In total, the full study cohort was made up of approximately 99 healthy donors and 25 to 30 ankylosing spondylitis patients. Peripheral blood samples were taken, and synovial fluid was additionally collected from ankylosing spondylitis patients. The paper as a whole reports these results and caveats: Some TCR beta motif variants had previously been reported in synovial fluid and blood of reactive arthritis patients, which suggested common disease-initiation mechanisms. The disease-linked clones were reported to be significantly enriched in matched synovial fluid samples from ankylosing spondylitis patients. The disease-linked clones showed a CD8+ phenotype and occurred at relatively low frequencies in peripheral blood. Blood from ankylosing spondylitis patients appeared to be characterized by a TCR beta motif made up of seven or eight highly homologous amino acid variants.

Reads for this sample came from an Illumina HiSeq 2500. TCR beta libraries were prepared by quantitative 5'-RACE with molecular barcodes. Per the original workflow: A new computational method based on a probabilistic model of VDJ rearrangement was used to identify disease-linked TCR variants. TCRdb reran the public reads through fastp at Q25 and MiXCR, keeping productive beta chains. A single entry per CDR3 protein holds the most common genes and DNA from its merged rows. TCRdb, not the authors, supplied the V and J calls. For this sample the table gives fewer than 550,000 distinct CDR3 sequences, of which approximately 5.3% were detected only once. Jointly, the top ten make up under 4.5% of the sample. From the germline V gene (reference sequence), CDR1 is LGHDT and CDR2 is YNNKEL. From its cysteine to its phenylalanine, the CDR3 spans 13 amino acids. The kept DNA is CDR3 alone, 39 bases in frame from the first base. Clipping removes 6 bases from V and 4 bases from J, with 5 as the unmatched junction base count.

This clonotype occurred many times. The target of this receptor is not known. No much larger clonotype is one base removed from it; base qualities were not supplied. Specimen: blood, either unsorted or a sorted T cell fraction (not recorded which). The chain joins TRBV3-1 to TRBJ1-1; TRBD1 lines up with 7 middle nucleotides. The TCR was taken from a male donor with ankylosing spondylitis. The CDR3 reads CASSLQGTTEAFF. The DNA sequence follows: TGTGCCAGCAGTTTACAGGGGACCACTGAAGCTTTCTTT.